The TCR beta chain under discussion was sequenced for a study of T cell responses to AZD1222 COVID-19 vaccine. Study-level findings and limits: With two AZD1222 doses given, Spike-specific TCR breadth and depth both rose.

Concerning this clone: The antigen remains unidentified.

The method was immunoSEQ multiplex PCR; TCRdb's version includes in-frame clones alone and lacks a portion of them. The sample yields tens of thousands of clones, 88% seen once. The receptor's source is an adult who received the AZD1222 COVID-19 vaccine. The starting material was peripheral blood, obtained 28 days after the second AZD1222 dose.

CDR3: CATTSGTGLTDTQYF. The CDR3 nucleotides are TGTGCCACAACCTCCGGGACAGGGCTCACAGATACGCAGTATTTT. This sequence joins TRBV24-1 and TRBJ2-3; TRBD1 matches 9 bases. Germline values: CDR1 KGHDR, CDR2 SFDVKD. This CDR3 is built from 15 residues. J was trimmed by 2 bases and V by 10 bases; bases with no gene match: 9.